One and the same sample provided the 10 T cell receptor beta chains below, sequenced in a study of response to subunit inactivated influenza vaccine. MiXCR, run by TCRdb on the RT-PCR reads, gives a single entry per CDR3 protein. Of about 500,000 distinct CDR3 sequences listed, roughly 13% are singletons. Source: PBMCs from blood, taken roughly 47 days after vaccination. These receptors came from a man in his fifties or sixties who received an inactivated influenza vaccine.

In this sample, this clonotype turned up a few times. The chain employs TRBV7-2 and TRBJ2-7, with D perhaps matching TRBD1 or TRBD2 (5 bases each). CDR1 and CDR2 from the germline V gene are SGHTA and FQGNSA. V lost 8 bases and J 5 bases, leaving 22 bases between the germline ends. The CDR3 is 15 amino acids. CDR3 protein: CASPWGTGLCHEQYF. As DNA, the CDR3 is TGTGCCAGCCCCTGGGGAACAGGACTGTGTCACGAGCAGTACTTC.

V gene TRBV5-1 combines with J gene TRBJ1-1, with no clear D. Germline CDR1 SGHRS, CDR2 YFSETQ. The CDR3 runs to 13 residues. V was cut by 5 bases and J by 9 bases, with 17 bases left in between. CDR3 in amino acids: CASSFDPGMKAFF. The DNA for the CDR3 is TGCGCCAGCAGTTTCGATCCCGGGATGAAAGCTTTCTTT.

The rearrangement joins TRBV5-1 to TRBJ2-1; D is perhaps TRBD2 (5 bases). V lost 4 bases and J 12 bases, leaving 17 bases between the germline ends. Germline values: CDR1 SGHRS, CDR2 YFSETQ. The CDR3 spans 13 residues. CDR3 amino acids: CASSAGGLGWQFF. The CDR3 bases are TGCGCCAGCAGCGCGGGCGGATTGGGTTGGCAGTTCTTC.

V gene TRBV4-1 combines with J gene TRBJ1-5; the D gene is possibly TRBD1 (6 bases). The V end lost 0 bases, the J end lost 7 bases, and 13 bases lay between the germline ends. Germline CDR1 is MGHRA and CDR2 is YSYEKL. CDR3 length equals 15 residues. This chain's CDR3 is CASSQDYRAQQPQHF. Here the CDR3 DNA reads TGCGCCAGCAGCCAAGATTACAGGGCTCAACAGCCCCAGCATTTT.

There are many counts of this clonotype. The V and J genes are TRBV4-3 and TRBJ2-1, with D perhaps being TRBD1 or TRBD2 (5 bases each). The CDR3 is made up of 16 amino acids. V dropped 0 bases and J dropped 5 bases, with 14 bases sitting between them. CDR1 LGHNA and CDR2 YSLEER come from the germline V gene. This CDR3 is CASSQDWGSPNNEQFF. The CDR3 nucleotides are TGCGCCAGCAGCCAAGATTGGGGGTCCCCCAACAATGAGCAGTTCTTC.

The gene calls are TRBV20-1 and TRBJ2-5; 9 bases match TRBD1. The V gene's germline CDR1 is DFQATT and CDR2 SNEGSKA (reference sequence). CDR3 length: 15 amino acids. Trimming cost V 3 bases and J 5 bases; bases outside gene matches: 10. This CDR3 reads CSARPRDRVGETQYF. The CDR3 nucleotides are TGCAGTGCTAGGCCCCGGGACAGGGTTGGGGAGACCCAGTACTTC.

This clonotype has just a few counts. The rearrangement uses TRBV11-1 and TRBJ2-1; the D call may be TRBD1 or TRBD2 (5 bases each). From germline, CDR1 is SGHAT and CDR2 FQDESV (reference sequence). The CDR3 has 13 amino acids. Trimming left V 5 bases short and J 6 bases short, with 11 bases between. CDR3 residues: CASSRDLGNEQFF. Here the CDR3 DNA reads TGTGCCAGCAGCCGGGACCTAGGCAATGAGCAGTTCTTC.

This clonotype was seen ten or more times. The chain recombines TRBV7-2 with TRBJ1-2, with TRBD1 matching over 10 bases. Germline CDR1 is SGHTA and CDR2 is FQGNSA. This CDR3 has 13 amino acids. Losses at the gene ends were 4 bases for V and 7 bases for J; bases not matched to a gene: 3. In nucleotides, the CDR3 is TGTGCCAGCAGCTCCGGACAGGGGGGTGGCTACACCTTC. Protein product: CASSSGQGGGYTF.

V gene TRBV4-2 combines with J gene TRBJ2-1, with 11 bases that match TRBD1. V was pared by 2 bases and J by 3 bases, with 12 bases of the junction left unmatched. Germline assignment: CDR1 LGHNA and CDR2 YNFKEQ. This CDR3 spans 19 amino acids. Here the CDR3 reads CASSQTPLTGTGGYNEQFF. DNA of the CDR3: TGTGCCAGCAGCCAAACCCCACTAACCGGGACAGGGGGCTACAATGAGCAGTTCTTC.

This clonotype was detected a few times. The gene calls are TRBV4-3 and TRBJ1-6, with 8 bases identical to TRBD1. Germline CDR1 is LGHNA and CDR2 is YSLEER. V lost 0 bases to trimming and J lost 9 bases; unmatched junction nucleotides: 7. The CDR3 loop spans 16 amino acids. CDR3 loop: CASSQDETGESSPLHF. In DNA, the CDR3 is TGCGCCAGCAGCCAAGATGAGACAGGGGAGAGTTCACCCCTCCACTTT.